This TCR beta chain appears in the sequencing data of a study of OX40 agonist ivuxolimab in advanced cancers. General notes on the study: Ivuxolimab was a fully human IgG2 agonistic monoclonal antibody targeting the costimulatory receptor OX40 (CD134). Patients were allowed to have had prior anti-PD-1, anti-PD-L1 or anti-CTLA-4 therapy, and approximately 41% of the dose-escalation patients had previously received checkpoint inhibitors. Of the 52 patients in dose escalation, some 20 had hepatocellular carcinoma, some 15 had melanoma, 9 had renal cell carcinoma and 9 had head and neck cancer. Intravenous ivuxolimab was administered to patients every 2 weeks at six dose levels: 0.01, 0.1, 0.3, 1.5, 3 and 10 mg/kg. In the dose-escalation cohort, approximately 83% of patients were male, and the mean age was roughly 60 years with a range of roughly 20 to 80. Partial responses were achieved by three dose-escalation patients, of whom one had hepatocellular carcinoma and two had cutaneous melanoma. Peripheral TCRbeta sequencing aimed to test whether ivuxolimab altered TCR sequence diversity and caused clonal T-cell expansion. The paper describes the monotherapy dose-escalation part (N = 52 patients) of the phase I trial of ivuxolimab. Paper-wide results and their limitations: Low levels of normalized T-cell clonal expansion were also shown by some nonresponding patients. After ivuxolimab, expanded clones were on average more numerous among CD8+ T cells than among CD4+ T cells. In the 0.1-3.0 mg/kg groups, partial responders had among the lowest normalized peripheral clonal expansion, particularly in CD8+ T cells. At doses of 0.1 to 3.0 mg/kg, clonal expansion of both CD4+ and CD8+ blood T cells was observed from baseline to week 6. Which antigens the clonally expanded peripheral T cells were specific for was not determined.

The germline V gene encodes CDR1 LGHNA and CDR2 YSLEER. Trimming at the junction amounts to 0 bases on V and 0 bases on J, and the germline ends lie 13 bases apart. The CDR3 numbers 17 residues from cysteine through phenylalanine. Solely the CDR3 DNA is kept, with 51 bases framed from the first base. Genomic DNA was isolated from the sorted cells so that the TCRbeta CDR3 region could be sequenced. The immunoSEQ Assay was used for sequencing of TCRbeta CDR3 regions. The source is immuneACCESS, and TCRdb retained only in-frame sequences with V and J called. Part of the clones is not carried over; for the studies checked, unresolved V genes explain less than half of this, and the remainder is unexplained. The sample contains 45,000 or so clones, nearly 90% of them found a single time. The ten largest clones add up to around 19% of the sample. The trial excluded patients who had a history of autoimmune disease or were on systemic immunosuppression. Peripheral blood for TCR sequencing was collected from all dose cohorts at baseline, on cycle 4 day 1, and on cycle 7 day 1. The samples were drawn from a first-in-human, open-label, multicenter phase I dose-escalation trial of ivuxolimab. Adults with locally advanced or metastatic head and neck squamous cell, hepatocellular, melanoma or renal cell carcinoma were enrolled in the trial. Before TCR sequencing, CD4+ T cells and CD8+ T cells were sorted from peripheral blood as separate populations.

This clone registers as medium-sized (0.01 to 0.1%) within its sample. Its antigen remains undetermined. There are no base qualities to consult, and no much larger clone falls within one base. This chain is built from TRBV4-3 and TRBJ2-3; tentative D gene TRBD1, with 6 bases matching. The sequence was obtained from an adult with an advanced solid tumor such as melanoma, head and neck, liver or kidney cancer. Sequencing was performed on CD4+ or CD8+ T cells sorted from blood, taken in a trial of the OX40 agonist ivuxolimab. The DNA reads as follows: TGCGCCAGCAGCCAAGACGTGCCGGGACATAGCACAGATACGCAGTATTTT. It encodes CASSQDVPGHSTDTQYF.